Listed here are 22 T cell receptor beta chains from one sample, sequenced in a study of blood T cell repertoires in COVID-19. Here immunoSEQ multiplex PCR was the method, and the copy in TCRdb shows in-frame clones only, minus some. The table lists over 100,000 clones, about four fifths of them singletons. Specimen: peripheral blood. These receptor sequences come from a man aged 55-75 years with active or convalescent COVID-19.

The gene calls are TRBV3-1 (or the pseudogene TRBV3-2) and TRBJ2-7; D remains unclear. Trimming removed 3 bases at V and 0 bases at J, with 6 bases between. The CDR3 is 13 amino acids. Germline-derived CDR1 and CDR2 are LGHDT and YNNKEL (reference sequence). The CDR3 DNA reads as TGTGCCAGCAGCCAGGGCTACTCCTACGAGCAGTACTTC. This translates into CASSQGYSYEQYF.

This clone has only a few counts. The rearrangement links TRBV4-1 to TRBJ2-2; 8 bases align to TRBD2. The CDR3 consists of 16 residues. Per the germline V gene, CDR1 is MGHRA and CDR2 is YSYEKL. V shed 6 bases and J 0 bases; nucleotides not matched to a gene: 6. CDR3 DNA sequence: TGCGCCAGCAGACATACGGGACTAGCGAACACCGGGGAGCTGTTTTTT. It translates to CASRHTGLANTGELFF.

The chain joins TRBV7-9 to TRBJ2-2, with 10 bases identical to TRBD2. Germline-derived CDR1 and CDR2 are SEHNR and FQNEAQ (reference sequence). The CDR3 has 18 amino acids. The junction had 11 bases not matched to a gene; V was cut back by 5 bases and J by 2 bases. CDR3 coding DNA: TGTGCCAGCAGCCCAGGACTAGCGGACTTTATAAACACCGGGGAGCTGTTTTTT. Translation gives CASSPGLADFINTGELFF.

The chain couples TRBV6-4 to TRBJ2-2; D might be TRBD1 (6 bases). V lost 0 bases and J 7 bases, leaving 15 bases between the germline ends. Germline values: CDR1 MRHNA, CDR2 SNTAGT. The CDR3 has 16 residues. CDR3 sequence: CASSDSKSGHVGELFF. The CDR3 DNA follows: TGTGCCAGCAGTGACTCGAAGTCGGGACACGTCGGGGAGCTGTTTTTT.

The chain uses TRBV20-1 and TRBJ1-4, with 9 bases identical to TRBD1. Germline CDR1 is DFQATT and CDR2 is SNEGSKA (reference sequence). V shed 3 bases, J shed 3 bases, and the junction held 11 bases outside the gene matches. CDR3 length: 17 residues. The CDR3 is CSASPPQGASANEKLFF. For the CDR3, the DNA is TGCAGTGCTAGTCCTCCACAGGGGGCTTCGGCTAATGAAAAACTGTTTTTT.

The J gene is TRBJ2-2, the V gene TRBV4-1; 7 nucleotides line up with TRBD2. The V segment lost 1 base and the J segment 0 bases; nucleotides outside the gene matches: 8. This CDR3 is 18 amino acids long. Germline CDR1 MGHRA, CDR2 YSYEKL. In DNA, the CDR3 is TGCGCCAGCAGCCAAGCGGCTAGCGGTTCCGCGAACACCGGGGAGCTGTTTTTT. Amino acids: CASSQAASGSANTGELFF.

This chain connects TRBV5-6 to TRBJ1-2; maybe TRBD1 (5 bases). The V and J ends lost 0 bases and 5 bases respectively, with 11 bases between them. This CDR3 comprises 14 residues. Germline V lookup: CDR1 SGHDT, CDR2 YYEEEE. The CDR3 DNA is TGTGCCAGCAGCTTGGGGCGGGGGAGATATGGCTACACCTTC. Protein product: CASSLGRGRYGYTF.

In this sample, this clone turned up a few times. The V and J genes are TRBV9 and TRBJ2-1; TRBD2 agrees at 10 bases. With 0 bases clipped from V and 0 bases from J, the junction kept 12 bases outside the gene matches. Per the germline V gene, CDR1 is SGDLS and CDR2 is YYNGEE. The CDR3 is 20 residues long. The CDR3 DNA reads TGTGCCAGCAGCGTAGATCCCCTAGCGGGAGCCCAAAGCTCCTACAATGAGCAGTTCTTC. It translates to CASSVDPLAGAQSSYNEQFF. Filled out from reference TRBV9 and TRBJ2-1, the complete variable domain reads DSGVTQTPKHLITATGQRVTLRCSPRSGDLSVYWYQQSLDQGLQFLIQYYNGEERAKGNILERFSAQQFPDLHSELNLSSLELGDSALYFCASSVDPLAGAQSSYNEQFFGPGTRLTVL.

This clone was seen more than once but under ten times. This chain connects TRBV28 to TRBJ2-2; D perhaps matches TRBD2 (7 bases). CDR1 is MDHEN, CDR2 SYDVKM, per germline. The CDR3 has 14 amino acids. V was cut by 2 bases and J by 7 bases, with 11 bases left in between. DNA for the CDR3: TGTGCCAGCAGTTTAAGGGGGAGGGACGGGGAGCTGTTTTTT. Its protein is CASSLRGRDGELFF.

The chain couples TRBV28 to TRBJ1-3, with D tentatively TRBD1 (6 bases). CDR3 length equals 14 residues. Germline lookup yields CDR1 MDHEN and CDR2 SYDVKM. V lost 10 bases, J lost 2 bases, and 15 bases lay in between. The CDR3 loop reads CATRGRGAGNTIYF. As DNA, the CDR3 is TGTGCCACCCGAGGCAGGGGAGCTGGAAACACCATATATTTT.

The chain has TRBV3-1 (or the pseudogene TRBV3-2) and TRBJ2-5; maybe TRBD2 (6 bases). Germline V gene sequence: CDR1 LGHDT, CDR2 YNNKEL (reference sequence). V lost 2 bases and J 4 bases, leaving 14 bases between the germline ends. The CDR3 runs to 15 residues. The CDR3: CASSQMGSGRETQYF. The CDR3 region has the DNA TGTGCCAGCAGCCAAATGGGTAGCGGCCGAGAGACCCAGTACTTC.

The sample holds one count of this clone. This CDR3 is CASSLKHNEQFF. CDR3 in DNA: TGTGCCAGCAGCCTAAAGCACAATGAGCAGTTCTTC. The chain joins TRBV11-3 to TRBJ2-1, with D hard to call. The CDR3 runs to 12 residues. Trimming left V 5 bases short and J 5 bases short, with 7 bases between. Germline values: CDR1 SGHNT, CDR2 YENEEA.

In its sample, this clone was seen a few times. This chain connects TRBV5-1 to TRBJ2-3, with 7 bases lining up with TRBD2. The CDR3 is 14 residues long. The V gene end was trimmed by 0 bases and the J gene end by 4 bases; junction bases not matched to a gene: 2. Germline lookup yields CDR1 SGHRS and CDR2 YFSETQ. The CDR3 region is CASSLEGRADTQYF. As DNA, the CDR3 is TGCGCCAGCAGCTTGGAAGGGAGGGCAGATACGCAGTATTTT.

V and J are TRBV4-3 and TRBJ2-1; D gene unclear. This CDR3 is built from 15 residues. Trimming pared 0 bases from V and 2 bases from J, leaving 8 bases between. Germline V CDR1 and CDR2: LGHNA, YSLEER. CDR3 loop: CASSQDQAPYNEQFF. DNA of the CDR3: TGCGCCAGCAGCCAAGATCAGGCCCCCTACAATGAGCAGTTCTTC.

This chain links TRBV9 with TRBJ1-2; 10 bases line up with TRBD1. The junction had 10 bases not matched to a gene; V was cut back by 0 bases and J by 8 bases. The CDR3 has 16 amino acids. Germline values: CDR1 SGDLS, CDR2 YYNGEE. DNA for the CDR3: TGTGCCAGCAGCGTAGGTCACGGGACAGGGGTTCAGGGCTACACCTTC. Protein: CASSVGHGTGVQGYTF.

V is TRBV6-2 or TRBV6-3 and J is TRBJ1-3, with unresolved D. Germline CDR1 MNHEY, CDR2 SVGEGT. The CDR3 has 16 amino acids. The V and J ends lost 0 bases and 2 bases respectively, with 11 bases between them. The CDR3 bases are TGTGCCAGCAGTTACTCGGACTCAAACCCTGGAAACACCATATATTTT. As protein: CASSYSDSNPGNTIYF.

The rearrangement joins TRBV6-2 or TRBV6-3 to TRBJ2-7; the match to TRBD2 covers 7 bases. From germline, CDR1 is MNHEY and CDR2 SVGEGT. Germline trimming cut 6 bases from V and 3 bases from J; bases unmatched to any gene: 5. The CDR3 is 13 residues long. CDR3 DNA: TGTGCCAGCAGCCCGGGCGGGGGCTACGAGCAGTACTTC. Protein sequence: CASSPGGGYEQYF.

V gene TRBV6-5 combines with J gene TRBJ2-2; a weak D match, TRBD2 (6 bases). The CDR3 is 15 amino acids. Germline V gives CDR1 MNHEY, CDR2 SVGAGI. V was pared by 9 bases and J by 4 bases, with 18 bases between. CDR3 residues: CASKEVGGTTGELFF. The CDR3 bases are TGTGCCAGTAAAGAGGTTGGAGGGACCACCGGGGAGCTGTTTTTT.

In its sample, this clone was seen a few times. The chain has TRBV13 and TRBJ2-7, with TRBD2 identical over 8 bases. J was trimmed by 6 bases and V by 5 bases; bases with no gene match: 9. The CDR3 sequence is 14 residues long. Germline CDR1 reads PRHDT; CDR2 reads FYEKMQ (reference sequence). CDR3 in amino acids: CASSPRLAYPEQYF. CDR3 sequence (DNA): TGTGCCAGCAGCCCTAGACTAGCGTACCCCGAGCAGTACTTC.

CDR3 loop: CASSVDRGRGELFF. CDR3 coding DNA: TGTGCCAGCAGTGTCGACAGGGGACGCGGGGAGCTGTTTTTT. V gene TRBV6-4 combines with J gene TRBJ2-2, with 8 bases matching TRBD1. J was trimmed by 7 bases and V by 4 bases; bases with no gene match: 5. This CDR3 contains 14 residues. The germline CDR1 and CDR2 sequences are MRHNA and SNTAGT.

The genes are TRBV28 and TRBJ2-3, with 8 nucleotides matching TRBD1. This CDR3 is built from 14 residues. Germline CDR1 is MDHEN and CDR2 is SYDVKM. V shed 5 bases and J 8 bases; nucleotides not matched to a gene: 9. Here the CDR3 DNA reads TGTGCCAGCAGTCCGACAGGGGATGGGTCTACGCAGTATTTT. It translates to CASSPTGDGSTQYF. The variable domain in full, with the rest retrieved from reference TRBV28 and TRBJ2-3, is DVKVTQSSRYLVKRTGEKVFLECVQDMDHENMFWYRQDPGLGLRLIYFSYDVKMKEKGDIPEGYSVSREKKERFSLILESASTNQTSMYLCASSPTGDGSTQYFGPGTRLTVL.

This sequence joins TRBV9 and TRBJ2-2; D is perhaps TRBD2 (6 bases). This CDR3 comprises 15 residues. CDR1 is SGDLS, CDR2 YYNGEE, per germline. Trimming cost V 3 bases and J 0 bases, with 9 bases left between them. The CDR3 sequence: CASSGLGTNTGELFF. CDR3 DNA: TGTGCCAGCAGCGGACTAGGAACGAACACCGGGGAGCTGTTTTTT.